A selection of T cell receptor beta chains follows, all from one sample in a study of PD-1 blockade in classical Hodgkin lymphoma. Sequencing used immunoSEQ multiplex PCR; TCRdb keeps in-frame clones, though not all of them. The sample yields about 32,000 clones, about 93% seen once. This specimen was CD4+ T cells from blood, taken before the fourth cycle of nivolumab. These receptors originate from a human donor with classical Hodgkin lymphoma. The CDR3 runs from the conserved cysteine through the conserved F or W. D genes are given only for firm matches. A row's size may be missing; if present it is once, few, many or a size class.

j_call: TRBJ2-2
d_call: NA
v_call: TRBV6-1
clone_size: NA
cdr3_nt: TGTGCCAGCAGTTTGGGGTACGGGAACACCGGGGAGCTGTTTTTT
cdr3_aa: CASSLGYGNTGELFF

j_call: TRBJ2-5
d_call: NA
v_call: TRBV6-5
clone_size: NA
cdr3_nt: TGTGCCAGCAGTTACTCGATACTGCAAGAGACCCAGTACTTC
cdr3_aa: CASSYSILQETQYF

j_call: TRBJ2-3
d_call: TRBD2
v_call: TRBV5-4
clone_size: NA
cdr3_nt: TGTGCCAGCCGCGGGGGAGCGGGAGTCACAGATACGCAGTATTTT
cdr3_aa: CASRGGAGVTDTQYF

j_call: TRBJ1-4
d_call: TRBD1
v_call: TRBV2
clone_size: NA
cdr3_nt: TGTGCCAGCAGACCAACCGGACAGGGGCAAAAACTGTTTTTT
cdr3_aa: CASRPTGQGQKLFF

j_call: TRBJ2-5
d_call: NA
v_call: TRBV5-4
clone_size: NA
cdr3_nt: TGTGCCAGCAGCTTGGATCAGGGAGGCCCGGGAGAGACCCAGTACTTC
cdr3_aa: CASSLDQGGPGETQYF

j_call: TRBJ2-1
d_call: TRBD2
v_call: TRBV5-4
clone_size: NA
cdr3_nt: TGTGCCAGCAGCCAGTACTTGGGACTATACAATGAGCAGTTCTTC
cdr3_aa: CASSQYLGLYNEQFF

j_call: TRBJ2-7
d_call: TRBD1
v_call: TRBV28
clone_size: NA
cdr3_nt: TGTGCCAGCAGTTTGACAGGGTTCGAGCAGTACTTC
cdr3_aa: CASSLTGFEQYF

j_call: TRBJ1-1
d_call: TRBD1
v_call: TRBV5-4
clone_size: few
cdr3_nt: TGTGCCAGCAGCAGGGACAGTCTGACTGAAGCTTTCTTT
cdr3_aa: CASSRDSLTEAFF

j_call: TRBJ2-7
d_call: NA
v_call: TRBV6-5
clone_size: NA
cdr3_nt: TGTGCCAGGCGGACGAGGTCCTACGAGCAGTACTTC
cdr3_aa: CARRTRSYEQYF

j_call: TRBJ1-5
d_call: NA
v_call: TRBV18
clone_size: NA
cdr3_nt: TGTGCCAGCTCACCACCGTGGGTGAGCAATCAGCCCCAGCATTTT
cdr3_aa: CASSPPWVSNQPQHF

j_call: TRBJ1-1
d_call: NA
v_call: TRBV28
clone_size: NA
cdr3_nt: TGTGCCAGCAACTATGAAGCTTTCTTT
cdr3_aa: CASNYEAFF

j_call: TRBJ2-7
d_call: TRBD1
v_call: TRBV6-5
clone_size: NA
cdr3_nt: TGTGCCAGCAGTTACGGAACAGGGGGCGCCCCCTACGAGCAGTACTTC
cdr3_aa: CASSYGTGGAPYEQYF

j_call: TRBJ1-5
d_call: NA
v_call: TRBV2
clone_size: NA
cdr3_nt: TGTGCCAGCAGCCAGGACGGAAATAGCAATCAGCCCCAGCATTTT
cdr3_aa: CASSQDGNSNQPQHF

j_call: TRBJ2-1
d_call: NA
v_call: TRBV6-4
clone_size: NA
cdr3_nt: TGTGCCAGCAGTGACGACCCGGGACCCTACAATGAGCAGTTCTTC
cdr3_aa: CASSDDPGPYNEQFF

j_call: TRBJ2-7
d_call: NA
v_call: TRBV14
clone_size: NA
cdr3_nt: TGTGCCAGCAGCCAAGGCCAGTACACCTACGAGCAGTACTTC
cdr3_aa: CASSQGQYTYEQYF

j_call: TRBJ2-7
d_call: NA
v_call: TRBV7-9
clone_size: once
cdr3_nt: TGTGCCAGCAGCTCCGGATACAGGCTCGAGCAGTACTTC
cdr3_aa: CASSSGYRLEQYF

j_call: TRBJ2-7
d_call: NA
v_call: TRBV5-1
clone_size: NA
cdr3_nt: TGCGCCAGCAGCTTGGAGGGGGAGCACGAGCAGTACTTC
cdr3_aa: CASSLEGEHEQYF

j_call: TRBJ1-5
d_call: NA
v_call: TRBV5-1
clone_size: NA
cdr3_nt: TGCGCCAGCAGCTTGGTAGGGGGAAGCAATCAGCCCCAGCATTTT
cdr3_aa: CASSLVGGSNQPQHF

j_call: TRBJ2-2
d_call: NA
v_call: TRBV5-6
clone_size: NA
cdr3_nt: TGTGCCAGCAGCTTGATGGGAATCACCGGGGAGCTGTTTTTT
cdr3_aa: CASSLMGITGELFF

j_call: TRBJ2-7
d_call: NA
v_call: TRBV7-8
clone_size: NA
cdr3_nt: TGTGCCAGCAGCCGCGAGGCGGGTAAGGCGTACGAGCAGTACTTC
cdr3_aa: CASSREAGKAYEQYF

j_call: TRBJ1-1
d_call: NA
v_call: TRBV5-1
clone_size: NA
cdr3_nt: TGCGCCAGCAGCTTGGCCAGCGGGGGGAACACTGAAGCTTTCTTT
cdr3_aa: CASSLASGGNTEAFF

j_call: TRBJ2-3
d_call: NA
v_call: TRBV6-1
clone_size: NA
cdr3_nt: TGTGCCAGTGCTGCACTATGGGTGGCAGATACGCAGTATTTT
cdr3_aa: CASAALWVADTQYF

j_call: TRBJ2-7
d_call: TRBD1
v_call: TRBV4-2
clone_size: NA
cdr3_nt: TGTGCCAGCAGCCACGGGACAGGGGTGTACGAGCAGTACTTC
cdr3_aa: CASSHGTGVYEQYF

j_call: TRBJ2-5
d_call: NA
v_call: TRBV2
clone_size: NA
cdr3_nt: TGTGCCAGCAGAGGGGATTCTGAGACCCAGTACTTC
cdr3_aa: CASRGDSETQYF

j_call: TRBJ2-1
d_call: NA
v_call: TRBV9
clone_size: NA
cdr3_nt: TGTGCCAGCAGCGTAGGGGGGTGGAGGGAACCCCCCTTCAATGAGCAGTTCTTC
cdr3_aa: CASSVGGWREPPFNEQFF

j_call: TRBJ2-3
d_call: NA
v_call: TRBV5-1
clone_size: NA
cdr3_nt: TGCGCCAGCAGCTTGGAGGGCAGGGGCACAGATACGCAGTATTTT
cdr3_aa: CASSLEGRGTDTQYF

j_call: TRBJ1-2
d_call: NA
v_call: TRBV6-5
clone_size: once
cdr3_nt: TGTGCCAGCAGTCTTCAGGGGAAGTGGGGCTACACCTTC
cdr3_aa: CASSLQGKWGYTF

j_call: TRBJ2-1
d_call: TRBD2
v_call: TRBV18
clone_size: once
cdr3_nt: TGTGCCAGCTCACACCTCAGCGGGAGTGGTTTTAATGAGCAGTTCTTC
cdr3_aa: CASSHLSGSGFNEQFF

j_call: TRBJ1-3
d_call: TRBD1
v_call: TRBV6-5
clone_size: NA
cdr3_nt: TGTGCCAGCAGCATAACAGGGGTTGTTGGAAACACCATATATTTT
cdr3_aa: CASSITGVVGNTIYF